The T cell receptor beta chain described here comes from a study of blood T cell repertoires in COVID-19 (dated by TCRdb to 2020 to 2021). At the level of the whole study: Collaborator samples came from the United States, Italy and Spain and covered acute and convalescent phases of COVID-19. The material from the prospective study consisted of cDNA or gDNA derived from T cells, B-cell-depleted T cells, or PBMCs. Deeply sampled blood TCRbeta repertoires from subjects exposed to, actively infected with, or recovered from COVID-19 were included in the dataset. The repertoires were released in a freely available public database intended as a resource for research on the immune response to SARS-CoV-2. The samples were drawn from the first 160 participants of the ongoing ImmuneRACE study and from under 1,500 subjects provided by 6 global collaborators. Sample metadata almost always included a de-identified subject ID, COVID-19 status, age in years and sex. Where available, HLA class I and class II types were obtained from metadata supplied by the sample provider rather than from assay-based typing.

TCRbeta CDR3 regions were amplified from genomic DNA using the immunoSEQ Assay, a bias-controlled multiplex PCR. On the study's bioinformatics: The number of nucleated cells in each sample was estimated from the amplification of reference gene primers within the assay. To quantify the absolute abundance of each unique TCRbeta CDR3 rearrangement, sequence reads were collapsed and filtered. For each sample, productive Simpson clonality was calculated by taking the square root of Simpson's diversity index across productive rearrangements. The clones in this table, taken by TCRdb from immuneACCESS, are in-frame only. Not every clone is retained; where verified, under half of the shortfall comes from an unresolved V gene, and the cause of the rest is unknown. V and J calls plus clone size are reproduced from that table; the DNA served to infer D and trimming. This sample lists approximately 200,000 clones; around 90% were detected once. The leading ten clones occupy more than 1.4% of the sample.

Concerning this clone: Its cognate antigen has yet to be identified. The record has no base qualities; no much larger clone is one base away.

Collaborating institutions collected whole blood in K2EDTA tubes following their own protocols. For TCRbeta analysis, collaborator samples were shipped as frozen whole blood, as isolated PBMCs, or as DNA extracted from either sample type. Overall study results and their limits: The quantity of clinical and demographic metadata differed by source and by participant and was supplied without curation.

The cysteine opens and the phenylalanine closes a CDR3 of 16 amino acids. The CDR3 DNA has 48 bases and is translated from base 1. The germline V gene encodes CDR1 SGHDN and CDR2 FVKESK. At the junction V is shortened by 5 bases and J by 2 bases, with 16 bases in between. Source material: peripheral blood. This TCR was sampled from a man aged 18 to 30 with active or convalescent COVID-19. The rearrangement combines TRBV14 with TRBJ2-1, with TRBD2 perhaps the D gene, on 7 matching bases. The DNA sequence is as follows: TGTGCCAGCAGCAACCCAGGGGCGGGGGCCTACAATGAGCAGTTCTTC. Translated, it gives CASSNPGAGAYNEQFF.